This T cell receptor (beta chain) was captured in a study of T cell changes during pregnancy in multiple sclerosis. Only in-frame clones appear in the TCRdb table, and some are missing; sequencing was by immunoSEQ multiplex PCR. Altogether about 64,000 clones are present, over 85% being singletons, with the ten largest covering approximately 1.5%. This CDR3 has 15 amino acids. Trimming took off 9 bases at V and 12 bases at J, with 27 bases between the two ends. The germline CDR1 and CDR2 sequences are LNHDA and SQIVND (reference sequence). This clonotype was sampled from a female donor with multiple sclerosis, enrolled in a pregnancy study. Sequenced here: peripheral blood, sampled in the second trimester of pregnancy. The chain links TRBV19 to TRBJ2-1; TRBD2 might be the D (6 bases). Here the CDR3 DNA reads TGTGCCAGCGCTCTTACCGGGACTCTCAATGAGGGGCAGTTCTTC. This codes for CASALTGTLNEGQFF.